This is a list of T cell receptor beta chains from one sample in a study of sequential checkpoint blockade in melanoma. Assay: immunoSEQ multiplex PCR; the TCRdb copy retains only in-frame clones and omits some. The data contain a few thousand clones, less than 20% of them seen just once; the ten biggest clones take up roughly 24%. The sequences come from tumor tissue (inferred from file names), collected from a patient given nivolumab and ipilimumab in sequence. Receptors originate from a human donor with melanoma. The CDR3 runs from the conserved cysteine through the conserved F or W. Fields, in order: clone size, D gene, V gene, J gene, CDR3 DNA, CDR3 protein. The D gene is left open where the match is weak. Not every row has a clone size; where given, it reads once, few, many or a size class.

abundance: medium-sized
d_gene: -
v_gene: TRBV6-8
j_gene: TRBJ1-6
CDR3nt: TGTGCCAGCAGTTACCGGACAGCGAGCGCTAATTCACCCCTCCACTTT
CDR3aa: CASSYRTASANSPLHF

abundance: few
d_gene: -
v_gene: TRBV6-8
j_gene: TRBJ2-2
CDR3nt: TGTGCCAGCAGTTACTCGAAAGGCTGGGCCGGGGAGCTGTTTTTT
CDR3aa: CASSYSKGWAGELFF

abundance: -
d_gene: -
v_gene: TRBV9
j_gene: TRBJ1-1
CDR3nt: TGTGCCAGCAGCGTAGAAGTAGGGATGGGGGTGACTGAAGCTTTCTTT
CDR3aa: CASSVEVGMGVTEAFF

abundance: few
d_gene: -
v_gene: TRBV29-1
j_gene: TRBJ1-2
CDR3nt: TGCAGCGTTGAGGCAGGGCAACCAAACTATGGCTACACCTTC
CDR3aa: CSVEAGQPNYGYTF

abundance: few
d_gene: TRBD2
v_gene: TRBV4-1
j_gene: TRBJ2-3
CDR3nt: TGCGCCAGCAGCCACAGCGGGGGGCTCAGCACAGATACGCAGTATTTT
CDR3aa: CASSHSGGLSTDTQYF

abundance: -
d_gene: TRBD1
v_gene: TRBV15
j_gene: TRBJ1-1
CDR3nt: TGTGCCACCAGCACCGGACAGGGGCGTGGTACTGAAGCTTTCTTT
CDR3aa: CATSTGQGRGTEAFF

abundance: few
d_gene: TRBD2
v_gene: TRBV6-8
j_gene: TRBJ2-5
CDR3nt: TGTGCCAGCAGTTACTCACTAGCGGGGGGGTACCAAGAGACCCAGTACTTC
CDR3aa: CASSYSLAGGYQETQYF

abundance: -
d_gene: -
v_gene: TRBV6-8
j_gene: TRBJ1-5
CDR3nt: TGTGCCATCAGTAAGACAGAGGGCGAGGGGCCCCAGCATTTT
CDR3aa: CAISKTEGEGPQHF

abundance: medium-sized
d_gene: -
v_gene: TRBV30
j_gene: TRBJ2-2
CDR3nt: TGTGCCTGGAAGGCGCGGGGGACAGTCGACACCGGGGAGCTGTTTTTT
CDR3aa: CAWKARGTVDTGELFF

abundance: -
d_gene: -
v_gene: TRBV6-8
j_gene: TRBJ2-1
CDR3nt: TGTGCCAGCAGTGACCGGGTTATCTCCTACAATGAGCAGTTCTTC
CDR3aa: CASSDRVISYNEQFF

abundance: many
d_gene: -
v_gene: TRBV11-3
j_gene: TRBJ1-2
CDR3nt: TGTGCCAGCAGCTGGGGACCACTACGCGAATATGGCTACACCTTC
CDR3aa: CASSWGPLREYGYTF

abundance: medium-sized
d_gene: -
v_gene: TRBV6-8
j_gene: TRBJ2-7
CDR3nt: TGTGCCAGCAGTTACTCGAGAGTGGGGGGTTCCTACGAGCAGTACTTC
CDR3aa: CASSYSRVGGSYEQYF

abundance: -
d_gene: TRBD1
v_gene: TRBV28
j_gene: TRBJ1-1
CDR3nt: TGTGCCAGCAGTCGGACAGGGAGGGCAGGGAACACTGAAGCTTTCTTT
CDR3aa: CASSRTGRAGNTEAFF

abundance: -
d_gene: TRBD2
v_gene: TRBV28
j_gene: TRBJ2-3
CDR3nt: TGTGCCAGCAGAGAAACTAGCGGGGGGCGGGATACGCAGTATTTT
CDR3aa: CASRETSGGRDTQYF

abundance: medium-sized
d_gene: -
v_gene: TRBV6-8
j_gene: TRBJ1-2
CDR3nt: TGTGCCATCAGTAAATTGTGGGTTGGAGGCTACACCTTC
CDR3aa: CAISKLWVGGYTF

abundance: medium-sized
d_gene: -
v_gene: TRBV28
j_gene: TRBJ1-5
CDR3nt: TGTGCCAGCGGTCGAGGGGGGGGTCCCCAGCATTTT
CDR3aa: CASGRGGGPQHF

abundance: few
d_gene: -
v_gene: TRBV12-5
j_gene: TRBJ1-5
CDR3nt: TGTGCCAGCACCCGCGGGCCTCAGCCCCAGCATTTT
CDR3aa: CASTRGPQPQHF

abundance: -
d_gene: -
v_gene: TRBV19
j_gene: TRBJ2-5
CDR3nt: TGTGCCAGTAGTATAGTGGGGGGACACGGGGAAGAGACCCAGTACTTC
CDR3aa: CASSIVGGHGEETQYF

abundance: many
d_gene: -
v_gene: TRBV11-3
j_gene: TRBJ1-1
CDR3nt: TGTGCCAGCAGCTTGGGGGGGGCCAGCACTGAAGCTTTCTTT
CDR3aa: CASSLGGASTEAFF

abundance: -
d_gene: TRBD1
v_gene: TRBV18
j_gene: TRBJ2-3
CDR3nt: TGTGCCAGCTCACCTCCAGGGGGCCCGATTAACACAGATACGCAGTATTTT
CDR3aa: CASSPPGGPINTDTQYF

abundance: few
d_gene: TRBD2
v_gene: TRBV9
j_gene: TRBJ2-5
CDR3nt: TGTGCCAGCAGCCCTTTCCTACTAGCGGGGACCCAGTACTTC
CDR3aa: CASSPFLLAGTQYF

abundance: many
d_gene: -
v_gene: TRBV11-3
j_gene: TRBJ1-2
CDR3nt: TGTGCCAGCAGCCAAGGGGTAGGGCAAGACTATGGCTACACCTTC
CDR3aa: CASSQGVGQDYGYTF

abundance: -
d_gene: TRBD2
v_gene: TRBV19
j_gene: TRBJ2-1
CDR3nt: TGTGCCAGTAGTGCTAGCGGGGGGGCGATTTGGAATGAGCAGTTCTTC
CDR3aa: CASSASGGAIWNEQFF

abundance: many
d_gene: -
v_gene: TRBV11-3
j_gene: TRBJ2-5
CDR3nt: TGTGCCAGCACCCTAGGGGGTACGACGTACCAAGAGACCCAGTACTTC
CDR3aa: CASTLGGTTYQETQYF

abundance: -
d_gene: TRBD2
v_gene: TRBV29-1
j_gene: TRBJ2-7
CDR3nt: TGCAGCGTGAGACAGCGGGACTACGAGCAGTACTTC
CDR3aa: CSVRQRDYEQYF

abundance: medium-sized
d_gene: -
v_gene: TRBV6-8
j_gene: TRBJ1-1
CDR3nt: TGTGCCAGCAGTTACTGGGGAACCCGCGGGACTGAAGCTTTCTTT
CDR3aa: CASSYWGTRGTEAFF

abundance: few
d_gene: -
v_gene: TRBV28
j_gene: TRBJ2-1
CDR3nt: TGTGCCAGCAGTTCCTACAGAACAGGGTATGAGCAGTTCTTC
CDR3aa: CASSSYRTGYEQFF

abundance: few
d_gene: -
v_gene: TRBV11-3
j_gene: TRBJ1-4
CDR3nt: TGTGCCAGCAGCCCCGGGGGGGGAAATGAAAAACTGTTTTTT
CDR3aa: CASSPGGGNEKLFF

abundance: -
d_gene: TRBD2
v_gene: TRBV5-1
j_gene: TRBJ2-3
CDR3nt: TGCGCCAGCAGCATCGTAGCGGGGGGTTTCACAGATACGCAGTATTTT
CDR3aa: CASSIVAGGFTDTQYF

abundance: -
d_gene: TRBD1
v_gene: TRBV14
j_gene: TRBJ1-2
CDR3nt: TGTGCCAGCAGCCAAGCGGGACAGGGAAGACGCTACACCTTC
CDR3aa: CASSQAGQGRRYTF

abundance: few
d_gene: -
v_gene: TRBV30
j_gene: TRBJ1-4
CDR3nt: TGTGCCTGGAATCTGGGCTCAGGGAATGAAAAACTGTTTTTT
CDR3aa: CAWNLGSGNEKLFF

abundance: medium-sized
d_gene: TRBD1
v_gene: TRBV6-8
j_gene: TRBJ1-2
CDR3nt: TGTGCCAGCACCTTACAGGGGAAGAACTATGGCTACACCTTC
CDR3aa: CASTLQGKNYGYTF

abundance: -
d_gene: TRBD1
v_gene: TRBV9
j_gene: TRBJ1-1
CDR3nt: TGTGCCAGCAGCGCCCACAGGGGGCCCCTCACTGAAGCTTTCTTT
CDR3aa: CASSAHRGPLTEAFF

abundance: few
d_gene: TRBD2
v_gene: TRBV30
j_gene: TRBJ2-3
CDR3nt: TGTGCCTGGAGGACTAGCGGGGGGGCAGATACGCAGTATTTT
CDR3aa: CAWRTSGGADTQYF

abundance: -
d_gene: TRBD1
v_gene: TRBV7-2
j_gene: TRBJ2-3
CDR3nt: TGTGCCAGCAGCCCTCACAGGGGCCTGAGCACAGATACGCAGTATTTT
CDR3aa: CASSPHRGLSTDTQYF

abundance: large
d_gene: -
v_gene: TRBV6-1
j_gene: TRBJ1-3
CDR3nt: TGTGCCAGCAGTGAAGCGCTTAAGGGGAACTCTGGAAACACCATATATTTT
CDR3aa: CASSEALKGNSGNTIYF

abundance: few
d_gene: -
v_gene: TRBV9
j_gene: TRBJ1-1
CDR3nt: TGTGCCAGCAGCGTCGCGGGGGCAGTGGGGACTGAAGCTTTCTTT
CDR3aa: CASSVAGAVGTEAFF

abundance: -
d_gene: TRBD1
v_gene: TRBV19
j_gene: TRBJ1-5
CDR3nt: TGTGCCAGTAGTCGGACAGGAGCTAGCAATCAGCCCCAGCATTTT
CDR3aa: CASSRTGASNQPQHF

abundance: many
d_gene: TRBD1
v_gene: TRBV11-3
j_gene: TRBJ2-7
CDR3nt: TGTGCCAGCATCAATTACAGGGGAAAGGCCTACGAGCAGTACTTC
CDR3aa: CASINYRGKAYEQYF

abundance: -
d_gene: TRBD1
v_gene: TRBV5-1
j_gene: TRBJ2-5
CDR3nt: TGCGCCAGCAGCACCGCCGGGACAGGGGGCTTCGAGACCCAGTACTTC
CDR3aa: CASSTAGTGGFETQYF

abundance: few
d_gene: TRBD1
v_gene: TRBV28
j_gene: TRBJ2-1
CDR3nt: TGTGCCAGCAACACCGGACAGGGGAAGAATGAGCAGTTCTTC
CDR3aa: CASNTGQGKNEQFF

abundance: many
d_gene: -
v_gene: TRBV4-1
j_gene: TRBJ1-2
CDR3nt: TGCGCCAGCAGCCAAGCAGGGCCCTATGGCTACACCTTC
CDR3aa: CASSQAGPYGYTF

abundance: once
d_gene: TRBD2
v_gene: TRBV5-1
j_gene: TRBJ2-2
CDR3nt: TGCGCCAGCAGCCACGGACTAGCGGGGGGTATGACCGGGGAGCTGTTTTTT
CDR3aa: CASSHGLAGGMTGELFF

abundance: few
d_gene: -
v_gene: TRBV29-1
j_gene: TRBJ2-2
CDR3nt: TGCAGCGCTGTCCCCCGGGCCGGGGAGCTGTTTTTT
CDR3aa: CSAVPRAGELFF

abundance: few
d_gene: -
v_gene: TRBV19
j_gene: TRBJ2-7
CDR3nt: TGTGCCAGTAGTATCTCCAGGGGAAACTCCTACGAGCAGTACTTC
CDR3aa: CASSISRGNSYEQYF

abundance: -
d_gene: -
v_gene: TRBV19
j_gene: TRBJ2-6
CDR3nt: TGTGCCAGTAGTGTGGGGGCTGGGGCCAACGTCCTGACTTTC
CDR3aa: CASSVGAGANVLTF

abundance: few
d_gene: -
v_gene: TRBV4-1
j_gene: TRBJ1-1
CDR3nt: TGCGCCAGCAGCCAAGATAACACTGAAGCTTTCTTT
CDR3aa: CASSQDNTEAFF

abundance: many
d_gene: TRBD2
v_gene: TRBV11-3
j_gene: TRBJ2-1
CDR3nt: TGTGCCAGCAGGCTAGCGGGGGGGCCTAATGAGCAGTTCTTC
CDR3aa: CASRLAGGPNEQFF

abundance: few
d_gene: -
v_gene: TRBV9
j_gene: TRBJ2-1
CDR3nt: TGTGCCAGCAGCACATCGGTAGGCTCCGGGTACAATGAGCAGTTCTTC
CDR3aa: CASSTSVGSGYNEQFF

abundance: many
d_gene: TRBD1
v_gene: TRBV11-3
j_gene: TRBJ2-5
CDR3nt: TGTGCCAGCAGCTCCGGGACAGGGGGCGGAGAGACCCAGTACTTC
CDR3aa: CASSSGTGGGETQYF

abundance: -
d_gene: TRBD1
v_gene: TRBV7-8
j_gene: TRBJ1-2
CDR3nt: TGTGCCAGCAGCCTCGGGACAGGGACTGGCTACACCTTC
CDR3aa: CASSLGTGTGYTF

abundance: few
d_gene: -
v_gene: TRBV28
j_gene: TRBJ1-2
CDR3nt: TGTGCCAGCAGTTTAGCCGGGACAAGCTATGGCTACACCTTC
CDR3aa: CASSLAGTSYGYTF

abundance: -
d_gene: -
v_gene: TRBV9
j_gene: TRBJ2-2
CDR3nt: TGTGCCAGCAGCAGATGGGCCGGGGAGCTGTTTTTT
CDR3aa: CASSRWAGELFF

abundance: -
d_gene: -
v_gene: TRBV6-1
j_gene: TRBJ1-3
CDR3nt: TGTGCCAGCAGTGAAGGGCCTGGGGGGGTTGGAAACACCATATATTTT
CDR3aa: CASSEGPGGVGNTIYF

abundance: -
d_gene: -
v_gene: TRBV5-1
j_gene: TRBJ1-6
CDR3nt: TGCGCCAGCAGCTCGGGACGGGATAATAATTCACCCCTCCACTTT
CDR3aa: CASSSGRDNNSPLHF